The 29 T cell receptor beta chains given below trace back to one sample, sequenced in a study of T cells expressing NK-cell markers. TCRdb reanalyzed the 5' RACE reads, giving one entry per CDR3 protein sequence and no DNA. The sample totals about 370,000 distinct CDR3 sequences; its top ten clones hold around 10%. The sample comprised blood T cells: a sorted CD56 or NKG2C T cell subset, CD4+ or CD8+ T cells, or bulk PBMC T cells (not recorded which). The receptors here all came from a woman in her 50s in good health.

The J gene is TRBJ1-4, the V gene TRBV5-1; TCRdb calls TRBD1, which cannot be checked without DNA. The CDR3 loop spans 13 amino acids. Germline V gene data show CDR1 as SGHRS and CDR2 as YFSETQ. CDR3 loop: CASSVTGPEKLFF.

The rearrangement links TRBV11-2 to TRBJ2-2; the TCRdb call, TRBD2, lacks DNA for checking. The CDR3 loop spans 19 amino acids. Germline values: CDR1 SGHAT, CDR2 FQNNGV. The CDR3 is CASSLGVAGGMLNTGELFF.

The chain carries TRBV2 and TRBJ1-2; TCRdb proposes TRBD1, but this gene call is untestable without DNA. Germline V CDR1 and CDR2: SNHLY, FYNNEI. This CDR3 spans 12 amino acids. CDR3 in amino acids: CASSAGQYGYTF. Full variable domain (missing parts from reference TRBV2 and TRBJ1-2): EPEVTQTPSHQVTQMGQEVILRCVPISNHLYFYWYRQILGQKVEFLVSFYNNEISEKSEIFDDQFSVERPDGSNFTLKIRSTKLEDSAMYFCASSAGQYGYTFGSGTRLTVV.

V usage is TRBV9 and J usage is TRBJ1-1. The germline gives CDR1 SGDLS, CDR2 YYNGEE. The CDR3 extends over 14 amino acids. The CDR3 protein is CASSVGVGRTEAFF.

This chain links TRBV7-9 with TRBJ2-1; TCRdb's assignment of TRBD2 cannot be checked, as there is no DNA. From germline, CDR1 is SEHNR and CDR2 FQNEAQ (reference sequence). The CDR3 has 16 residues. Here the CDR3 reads CASSPTSGRMYNEQFF.

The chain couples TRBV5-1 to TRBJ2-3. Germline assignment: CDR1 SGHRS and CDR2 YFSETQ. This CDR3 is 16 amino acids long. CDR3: CASSLASNRPRDTQYF.

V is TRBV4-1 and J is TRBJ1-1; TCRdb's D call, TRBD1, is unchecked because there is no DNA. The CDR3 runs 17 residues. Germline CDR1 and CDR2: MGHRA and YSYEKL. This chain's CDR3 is CASSQDRVGRGNTEAFF.

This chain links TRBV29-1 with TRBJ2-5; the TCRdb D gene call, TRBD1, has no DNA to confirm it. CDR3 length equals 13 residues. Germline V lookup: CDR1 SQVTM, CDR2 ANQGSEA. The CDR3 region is CSVRGRFRETQYF.

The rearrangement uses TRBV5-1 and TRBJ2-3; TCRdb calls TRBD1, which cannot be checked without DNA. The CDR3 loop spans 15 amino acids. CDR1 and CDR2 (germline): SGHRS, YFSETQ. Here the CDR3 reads CASSLASGRTDTQYF.

The CDR3 here is CSVVHQREGPSTDTQYF. This rearrangement joins TRBV29-1 to TRBJ2-3; checking the TCRdb D call of TRBD2 is not possible without DNA. Germline assignment: CDR1 SQVTM and CDR2 ANQGSEA. There are 17 residues in the CDR3.

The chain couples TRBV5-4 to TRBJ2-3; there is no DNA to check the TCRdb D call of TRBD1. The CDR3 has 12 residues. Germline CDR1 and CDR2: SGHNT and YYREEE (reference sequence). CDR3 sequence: CASSLPWDTQYF.

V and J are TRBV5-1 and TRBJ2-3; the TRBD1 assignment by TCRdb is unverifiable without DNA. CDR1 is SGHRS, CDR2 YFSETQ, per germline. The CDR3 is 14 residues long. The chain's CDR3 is CASSPDSAGDTQYF. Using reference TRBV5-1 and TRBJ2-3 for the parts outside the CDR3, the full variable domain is KAGVTQTPRYLIKTRGQQVTLSCSPISGHRSVSWYQQTPGQGLQFLFEYFSETQRNKGNFPGRFSGRQFSNSRSEMNVSTLELGDSALYLCASSPDSAGDTQYFGPGTRLTVL.

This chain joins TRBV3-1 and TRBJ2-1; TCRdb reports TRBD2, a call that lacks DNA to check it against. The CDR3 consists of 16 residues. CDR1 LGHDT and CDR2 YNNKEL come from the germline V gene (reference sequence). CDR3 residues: CASSPFGLAGGGEQFF.

CDR3 residues: CSVAVTGLVNGYTF. The chain links TRBV29-1 to TRBJ1-2; the TCRdb D gene call, TRBD1, has no DNA to confirm it. The CDR3 loop spans 14 amino acids. The V gene's germline CDR1 is SQVTM and CDR2 ANQGSEA.

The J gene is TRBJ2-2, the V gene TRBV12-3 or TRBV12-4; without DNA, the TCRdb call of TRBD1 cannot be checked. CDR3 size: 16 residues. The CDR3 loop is CASSLAGTEITGELFF.

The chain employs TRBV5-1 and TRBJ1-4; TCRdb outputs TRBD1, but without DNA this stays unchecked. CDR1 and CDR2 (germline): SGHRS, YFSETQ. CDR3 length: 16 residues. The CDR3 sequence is CASSSLTGDKNEKLFF. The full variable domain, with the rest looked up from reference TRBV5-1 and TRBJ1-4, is KAGVTQTPRYLIKTRGQQVTLSCSPISGHRSVSWYQQTPGQGLQFLFEYFSETQRNKGNFPGRFSGRQFSNSRSEMNVSTLELGDSALYLCASSSLTGDKNEKLFFGSGTQLSVL.

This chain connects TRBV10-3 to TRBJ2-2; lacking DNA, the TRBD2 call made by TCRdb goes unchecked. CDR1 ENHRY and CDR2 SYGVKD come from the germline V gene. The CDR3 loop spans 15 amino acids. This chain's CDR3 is CAISQTSAGDGELFF.

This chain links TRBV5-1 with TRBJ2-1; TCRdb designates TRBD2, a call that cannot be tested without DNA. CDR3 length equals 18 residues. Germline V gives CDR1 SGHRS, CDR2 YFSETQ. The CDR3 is CASSLAASGIVKNNEQFF.

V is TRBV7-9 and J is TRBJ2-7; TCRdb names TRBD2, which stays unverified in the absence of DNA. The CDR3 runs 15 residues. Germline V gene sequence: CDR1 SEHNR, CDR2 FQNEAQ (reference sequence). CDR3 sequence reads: CASSLGRGAFYEQYF.

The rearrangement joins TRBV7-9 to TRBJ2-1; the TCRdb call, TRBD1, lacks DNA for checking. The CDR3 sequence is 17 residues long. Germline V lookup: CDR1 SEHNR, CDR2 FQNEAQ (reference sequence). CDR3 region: CASRISGTGGSYNEQFF.

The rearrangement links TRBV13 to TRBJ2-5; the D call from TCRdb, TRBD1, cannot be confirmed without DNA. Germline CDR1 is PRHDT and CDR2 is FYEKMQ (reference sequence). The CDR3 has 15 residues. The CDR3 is CASRSHSTGRETQYF.

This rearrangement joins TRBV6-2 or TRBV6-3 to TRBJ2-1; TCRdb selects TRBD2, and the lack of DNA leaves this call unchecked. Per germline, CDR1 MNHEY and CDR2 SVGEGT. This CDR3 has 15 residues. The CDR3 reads CASSYSGGGRDEQFF.

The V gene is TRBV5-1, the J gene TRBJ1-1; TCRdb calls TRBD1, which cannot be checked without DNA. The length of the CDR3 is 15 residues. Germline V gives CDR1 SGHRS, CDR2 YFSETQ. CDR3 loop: CASSLRQDLNTEAFF.

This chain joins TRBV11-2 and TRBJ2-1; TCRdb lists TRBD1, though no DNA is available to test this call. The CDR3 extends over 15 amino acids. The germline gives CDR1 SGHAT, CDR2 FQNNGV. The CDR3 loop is CASSLEGRSNNEQFF. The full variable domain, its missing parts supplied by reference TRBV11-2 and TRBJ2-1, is EAGVAQSPRYKIIEKRQSVAFWCNPISGHATLYWYQQILGQGPKLLIQFQNNGVVDDSQLPKDRFSAERLKGVDSTLKIQPAKLEDSAVYLCASSLEGRSNNEQFFGPGTRLTVL.

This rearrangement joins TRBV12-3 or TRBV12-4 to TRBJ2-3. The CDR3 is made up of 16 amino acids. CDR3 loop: CASSLVGATDTDTQYF.

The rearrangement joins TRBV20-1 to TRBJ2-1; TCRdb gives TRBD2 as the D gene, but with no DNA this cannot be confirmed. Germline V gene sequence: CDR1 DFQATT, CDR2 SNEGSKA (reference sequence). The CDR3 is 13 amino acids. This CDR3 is CSAGGGSGDEQFF.

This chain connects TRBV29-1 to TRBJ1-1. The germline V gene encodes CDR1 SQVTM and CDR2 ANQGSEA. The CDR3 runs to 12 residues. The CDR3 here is CSVGAWDTEAFF.

CDR3 amino acids: CASSWMAGDTDTQYF. The rearrangement joins TRBV5-1 to TRBJ2-3; no DNA is available, so the TRBD2 call from TCRdb remains unchecked. This CDR3 has 15 residues. The germline V gene has CDR1 SGHRS and CDR2 YFSETQ.

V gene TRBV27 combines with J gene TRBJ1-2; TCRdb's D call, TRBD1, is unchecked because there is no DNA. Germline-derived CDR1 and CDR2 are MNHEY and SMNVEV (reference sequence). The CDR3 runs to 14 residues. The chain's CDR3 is CASRFGGSNYGYTF.